A single sample gave rise to the 6 T cell receptor beta chains below, sequenced in a study of blood T cell repertoires in COVID-19. Produced via immunoSEQ multiplex PCR; TCRdb's table is partial and in-frame only. The sample carries some 100,000 clones, roughly 92% recorded once. The sequencing sample was made of peripheral blood. The receptors were sampled from a man between 70 and 80 years old with acute or convalescent COVID-19.

This clone was seen just once. CDR3 nucleotide sequence: TGTGCCAGCAGCCAAGTGGGAGCGGGGGGGCTAAGCGAGACCCAGTACTTC. Translation gives CASSQVGAGGLSETQYF. V usage is TRBV4-2 and J usage is TRBJ2-5; 10 positions match TRBD2. CDR3 length equals 17 residues. V shed 1 base and J 5 bases; nucleotides not matched to a gene: 10. Germline V lookup: CDR1 LGHNA, CDR2 YNFKEQ.

The V gene is TRBV5-6, the J gene TRBJ2-5; 8 positions match TRBD2. Losses at the gene ends were 2 bases for V and 3 bases for J; bases not matched to a gene: 0. The germline gives CDR1 SGHDT, CDR2 YYEEEE. The CDR3 sequence is 13 residues long. CDR3 DNA sequence: TGTGCCAGCAGCTTACTAGCGGAAGAGACCCAGTACTTC. It encodes CASSLLAEETQYF.

V usage is TRBV18 and J usage is TRBJ2-2, with TRBD2 matching over 11 bases. CDR1 is KGHSH, CDR2 LQKENI, per germline. V was pared by 6 bases and J by 6 bases, with 3 bases of the junction left unmatched. The CDR3 spans 14 residues. This CDR3 is CASSPTSGAGELFF. CDR3 coding DNA: TGTGCCAGCTCGCCGACTAGCGGGGCCGGGGAGCTGTTTTTT. The full variable domain, its missing parts supplied by reference TRBV18 and TRBJ2-2, is NAGVMQNPRHLVRRRGQEARLRCSPMKGHSHVYWYRQLPEEGLKFMVYLQKENIIDESGMPKERFSAEFPKEGPSILRIQQVVRGDSAAYFCASSPTSGAGELFFGEGSRLTVL.

The chain is built from TRBV30 and TRBJ2-3; no clear D gene. The CDR3 runs 11 residues. Germline-derived CDR1 and CDR2 are GTSNPN and SVGIG (reference sequence). V shed 3 bases and J shed 5 bases, with 6 bases lying between them. The CDR3 sequence is CAWSPGDTQYF. CDR3 sequence (DNA): TGTGCCTGGAGCCCGGGAGATACGCAGTATTTT.

The chain uses TRBV9 and TRBJ2-2; D ambiguous. The CDR3 is 12 amino acids. V was cut by 7 bases and J by 3 bases, with 7 bases left in between. Germline V gene data show CDR1 as SGDLS and CDR2 as YYNGEE. Written as DNA, the CDR3 is TGTGCCAGCGGTACGGACACCGGGGAGCTGTTTTTT. Translation: CASGTDTGELFF.

The chain is built from TRBV18 and TRBJ2-1; 9 nucleotides align to TRBD1. V was clipped by 3 bases and J by 10 bases; unmatched bases: 10. The germline gives CDR1 KGHSH, CDR2 LQKENI. This CDR3 has 15 residues. CDR3: CASSPPGQGLGEQFF. DNA for the CDR3: TGTGCCAGCTCACCCCCGGGACAGGGTCTCGGGGAGCAGTTCTTC.